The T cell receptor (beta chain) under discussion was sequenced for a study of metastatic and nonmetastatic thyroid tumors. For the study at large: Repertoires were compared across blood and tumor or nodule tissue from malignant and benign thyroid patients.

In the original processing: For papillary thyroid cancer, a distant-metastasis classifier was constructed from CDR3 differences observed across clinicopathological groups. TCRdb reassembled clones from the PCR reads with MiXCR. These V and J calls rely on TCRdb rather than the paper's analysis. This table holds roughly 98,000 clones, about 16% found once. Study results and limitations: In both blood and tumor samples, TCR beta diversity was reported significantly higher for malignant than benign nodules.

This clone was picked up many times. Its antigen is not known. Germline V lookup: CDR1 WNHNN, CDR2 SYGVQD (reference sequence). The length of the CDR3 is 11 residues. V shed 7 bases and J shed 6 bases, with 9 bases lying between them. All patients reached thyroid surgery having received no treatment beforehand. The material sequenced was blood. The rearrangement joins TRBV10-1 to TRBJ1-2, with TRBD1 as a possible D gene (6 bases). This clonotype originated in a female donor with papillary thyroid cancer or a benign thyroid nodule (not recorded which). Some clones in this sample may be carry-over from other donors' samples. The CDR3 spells CASTGQNGYTF. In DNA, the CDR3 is TGCGCCAGCACCGGACAGAATGGCTACACCTTC.